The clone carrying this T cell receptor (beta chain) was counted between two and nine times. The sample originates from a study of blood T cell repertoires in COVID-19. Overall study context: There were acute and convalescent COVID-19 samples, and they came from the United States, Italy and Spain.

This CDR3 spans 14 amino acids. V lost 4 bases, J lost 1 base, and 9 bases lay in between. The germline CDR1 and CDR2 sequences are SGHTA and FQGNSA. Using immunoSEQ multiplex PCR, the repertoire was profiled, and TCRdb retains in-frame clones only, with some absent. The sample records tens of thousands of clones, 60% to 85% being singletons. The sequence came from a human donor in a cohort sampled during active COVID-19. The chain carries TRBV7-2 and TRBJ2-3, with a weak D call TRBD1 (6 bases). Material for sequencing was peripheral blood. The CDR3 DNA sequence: TGTGCCAGCAGCTGGCGACAGGGCACAGATACGCAGTATTTT. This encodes CASSWRQGTDTQYF.